This is a list of T cell receptor beta chains from one sample in a study of control samples from healthy donors and cancer patients. Libraries were prepared by immunoSEQ multiplex PCR; TCRdb keeps only in-frame clonotypes and omits some of them. The sample contains 65,000 to 80,000 clones, roughly 90% of which appear only once. The material sequenced was PBMCs. These receptors came from a woman aged 55-69 years with head and neck cancer. Both conserved end residues are part of each CDR3. The D gene is left open where the match is weak. Where a row states a size, it is once, few, many or the class of an expanded clone; other rows omit it.

TRBJ2-3	TRBV3-1/TRBV3-2	TRBD1	NA	CASSQITIRAETGRDTQYF	TGTGCCAGCAGCCAAATTACGATCCGAGCGGAGACAGGGCGGGATACGCAGTATTTT
TRBJ2-1	TRBV27	TRBD2	NA	CASSLWPFRTSGIYNEQFF	TGTGCCAGCAGTTTATGGCCCTTTCGTACTAGCGGGATCTACAATGAGCAGTTCTTC
TRBJ2-5	TRBV28	TRBD1	NA	CASSAGTGGGETQYF	TGTGCCAGCAGTGCCGGGACAGGGGGTGGGGAGACCCAGTACTTC
TRBJ2-1	TRBV30	TRBD2	NA	CAWSVGLAGAEQFF	TGTGCCTGGAGTGTGGGACTAGCGGGAGCCGAGCAGTTCTTC
TRBJ2-5	TRBV7-2	NA	NA	CASSLAGGQETQYF	TGTGCCAGCAGCTTAGCCGGCGGGCAAGAGACCCAGTACTTC
TRBJ1-2	TRBV5-4	NA	NA	CASSLARDWGYTF	TGTGCCAGCAGCTTGGCGAGGGACTGGGGCTACACCTTC
TRBJ2-1	TRBV5-3	NA	NA	CARSLLRGRDYCHEQFF	TGTGCCAGAAGCTTGTTACGTGGGAGAGATTATTGTCATGAGCAGTTCTTC
TRBJ1-1	TRBV27	NA	once	CASSPRGRPEAFF	TGTGCCAGCAGTCCCCGCGGTAGGCCTGAAGCTTTCTTT
TRBJ1-6	TRBV7-2	NA	NA	CASSFPNSPLHF	TGTGCCAGCAGCTTTCCCAATTCACCCCTCCACTTT
TRBJ2-7	TRBV7-9	TRBD2	NA	CASSPGLAGTYEQYF	TGTGCCAGCAGCCCGGGACTAGCGGGAACCTACGAGCAGTACTTC
TRBJ2-3	TRBV6-4	TRBD2	NA	CASSGTSGTDTQYF	TGTGCCAGCAGTGGGACTAGCGGCACAGATACGCAGTATTTT
TRBJ1-1	TRBV29-1	NA	once	CSVEPDGSEAFF	TGCAGCGTTGAGCCGGACGGCAGTGAAGCTTTCTTT
TRBJ2-2	TRBV24-1	TRBD2	NA	CATSAPGGAGELFF	TGTGCCACCAGTGCCCCCGGGGGGGCCGGGGAGCTGTTTTTT
TRBJ2-7	TRBV28	NA	NA	CASSFPDSSDAYEQYF	TGTGCCAGCAGTTTCCCGGACAGTTCGGATGCCTACGAGCAGTACTTC
TRBJ1-6	TRBV14	NA	NA	CASSQVDGAALHF	TGTGCCAGCAGCCAAGTGGACGGTGCGGCCCTCCACTTT
TRBJ2-6	TRBV5-1	NA	NA	CASSLVAASSGANVLTF	TGCGCCAGCAGCTTGGTAGCTGCCAGCTCTGGGGCCAACGTCCTGACTTTC
TRBJ2-7	TRBV24-1	TRBD2	NA	CATRKGGTSGRAAEQYF	TGTGCCACCAGAAAGGGGGGGACTAGCGGGAGGGCCGCGGAGCAGTACTTC
TRBJ1-5	TRBV19	NA	few	CASSITQGISQPQHF	TGTGCCAGTAGTATTACACAGGGAATAAGTCAGCCCCAGCATTTT
TRBJ2-5	TRBV6-2/TRBV6-3	NA	few	CASSYEGPSVGETQYF	TGTGCCAGCAGTTACGAAGGACCCTCGGTCGGGGAGACCCAGTACTTC
TRBJ1-6	TRBV2	NA	NA	CASTVYRAPDNSPLHF	TGTGCCAGCACCGTATACAGGGCTCCTGATAATTCACCCCTCCACTTT
TRBJ2-5	TRBV2	TRBD2	NA	CASTRERETQYF	TGTGCCAGCACGCGGGAGAGGGAGACCCAGTACTTC
TRBJ1-4	TRBV29-1	NA	NA	CSVMTVEAGEKLFF	TGCAGCGTTATGACAGTCGAGGCGGGGGAAAAACTGTTTTTT
TRBJ2-1	TRBV19	TRBD2	NA	CASRTELAGGPYNEQFF	TGTGCCAGTAGAACAGAACTAGCGGGAGGGCCCTACAATGAGCAGTTCTTC
TRBJ2-7	TRBV19	NA	NA	CASSPLLGFPNEQYF	TGTGCCAGTAGTCCCCTGCTGGGCTTTCCCAACGAGCAGTACTTC
TRBJ2-1	TRBV7-9	NA	NA	CASSQMAVYDEQFF	TGTGCCAGCAGCCAAATGGCGGTCTATGATGAGCAGTTCTTC
TRBJ2-7	TRBV5-4	TRBD2	NA	CASRLAGGTYEQYF	TGTGCCAGCAGGCTAGCGGGAGGGACCTACGAGCAGTACTTC
TRBJ1-1	TRBV18	NA	NA	CASSPDLNTEAFF	TGTGCCAGCTCACCTGATTTGAACACTGAAGCTTTCTTT
TRBJ2-7	TRBV10-1	NA	NA	CASSWGSTYEQYF	TGCGCCAGCAGTTGGGGGTCGACCTACGAGCAGTACTTC
TRBJ2-3	TRBV6-1	NA	NA	CASSENRYTQYF	TGTGCCAGCAGTGAAAACAGGTATACGCAGTATTTT
TRBJ1-5	TRBV5-6	TRBD1	NA	CASSFRTGGHQPQHF	TGTGCCAGCAGCTTTCGCACAGGGGGCCATCAGCCCCAGCATTTT
TRBJ2-1	TRBV7-9	NA	NA	CASSLGGLAYSDEQFF	TGTGCCAGCAGCTTAGGAGGCCTAGCCTACTCCGATGAGCAGTTCTTC
TRBJ1-1	TRBV3-1/TRBV3-2	NA	NA	CASSQPGVTEAFF	TGTGCCAGCAGCCAACCAGGGGTGACTGAAGCTTTCTTT
TRBJ2-7	TRBV7-8	NA	NA	CASTNSPGYEQYF	TGTGCCAGCACTAATAGTCCGGGCTACGAGCAGTACTTC
TRBJ2-3	TRBV29-1	TRBD2	NA	CSVQREGPDTQYF	TGCAGCGTTCAGCGGGAGGGCCCAGATACGCAGTATTTT
TRBJ2-7	TRBV28	TRBD2	NA	CASRFLAGGREQYF	TGTGCCAGCAGATTCCTAGCGGGAGGACGCGAGCAGTACTTC
TRBJ1-5	TRBV10-2	NA	NA	CASGKQGNQPQHF	TGCGCCAGCGGTAAACAGGGCAATCAGCCCCAGCATTTT
TRBJ2-7	TRBV28	TRBD1	NA	CASSLWHRGQGQQYF	TGTGCCAGCAGTTTATGGCACAGGGGGCAAGGTCAGCAGTACTTC
TRBJ1-5	TRBV10-3	NA	NA	CAIRAGTTNQPQHF	TGTGCCATCAGGGCCGGGACAACTAATCAGCCCCAGCATTTT
TRBJ1-4	TRBV28	NA	NA	CASSPLGYEKLFF	TGTGCCAGCAGCCCGCTCGGGTATGAAAAACTGTTTTTT
TRBJ2-2	TRBV6-1	TRBD1	NA	CASSGGTGGSSGELFF	TGTGCCAGCAGTGGAGGGACAGGGGGATCGTCCGGGGAGCTGTTTTTT
TRBJ1-5	TRBV9	NA	NA	CASSSEGISNQPQHF	TGTGCCAGCAGCTCAGAGGGGATAAGCAATCAGCCCCAGCATTTT
TRBJ1-1	TRBV19	TRBD1	NA	CASSTGQPNTEAFF	TGTGCCAGTAGTACGGGACAGCCGAACACTGAAGCTTTCTTT
TRBJ2-1	TRBV7-6	TRBD1	NA	CASSLGQGLYNEQFF	TGTGCCAGCAGCTTAGGACAGGGCCTATACAATGAGCAGTTCTTC
TRBJ2-3	TRBV6-2/TRBV6-3	TRBD2	NA	CASSSASGRPDTQYF	TGTGCCAGCAGTTCAGCTAGCGGGAGGCCAGATACGCAGTATTTT
TRBJ2-7	TRBV6-5	TRBD2	few	CASSYKREAYEQYF	TGTGCCAGCAGTTACAAGCGGGAGGCCTACGAGCAGTACTTC
TRBJ1-1	TRBV6-5	TRBD1	NA	CASSKTGGRTEAFF	TGTGCCAGCAGTAAAACAGGGGGCAGAACTGAAGCTTTCTTT
TRBJ2-7	TRBV7-8	NA	NA	CASSQRRGRGYEQYF	TGTGCCAGCAGCCAACGACGGGGCCGGGGCTACGAGCAGTACTTC
TRBJ1-1	TRBV5-6	TRBD1	once	CASSLAFRTGRNTEAFF	TGTGCCAGCAGCTTGGCCTTTCGGACAGGCAGGAACACTGAAGCTTTCTTT
TRBJ2-7	TRBV27	TRBD1	NA	CASKQTPGQAGEQYF	TGTGCCAGCAAACAAACTCCAGGACAGGCTGGCGAGCAGTACTTC
TRBJ1-6	TRBV11-2	NA	NA	CASSLEGTIYSPLHF	TGTGCCAGCAGCTTGGAGGGGACAATCTATTCACCCCTCCACTTT
TRBJ1-5	TRBV11-2	NA	NA	CASSLSYGSNQPQHF	TGTGCCAGCAGCTTAAGTTACGGTAGCAATCAGCCCCAGCATTTT
TRBJ2-5	TRBV14	NA	once	CASSPRLFLETQYF	TGTGCCAGCAGCCCTCGTCTGTTTTTGGAGACCCAGTACTTC
TRBJ2-3	TRBV7-2	TRBD2	NA	CASSPGTSEDTQYF	TGTGCCAGCAGCCCCGGGACTAGCGAGGATACGCAGTATTTT